The text below deals with one T cell receptor (beta chain). The CDR3 runs 11 residues. Looked up from germline, CDR1 is MNHNS and CDR2 is SASEGT. V lost 5 bases, J lost 6 bases, and 4 bases lay in between. These data come from a study of blood T cell repertoires in COVID-19. Study details: T cells, B-cell-depleted T cells, or PBMCs supplied cDNA or gDNA.

Participants were placed into cohorts based on the clinical history they reported. Method: immunoSEQ multiplex PCR; TCRdb's copy keeps in-frame clones and lacks some. The sample includes roughly 260,000 clones, around 90% of them seen just once. The sequenced material came from PBMCs or T cells enriched from blood (not recorded which). The genes are TRBV6-1 and TRBJ2-2; D is unresolved. This clonotype was sampled from a woman aged 25 to 39 with acute COVID-19. The CDR3 loop reads CASSRAGELFF. Written as DNA, the CDR3 is TGTGCCAGCAGTCGGGCCGGGGAGCTGTTTTTT.